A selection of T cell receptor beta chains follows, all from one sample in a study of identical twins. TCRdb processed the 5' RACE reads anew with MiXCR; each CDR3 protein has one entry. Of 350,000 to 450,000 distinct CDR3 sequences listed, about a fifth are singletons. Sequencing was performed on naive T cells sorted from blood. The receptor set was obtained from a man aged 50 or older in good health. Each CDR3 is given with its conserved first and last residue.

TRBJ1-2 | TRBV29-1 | CSVVSSGQGVDGYTF
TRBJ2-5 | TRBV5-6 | CASSFSSHRETQYF
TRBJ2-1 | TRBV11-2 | CASSLVHVEKWGQSNNEQFF
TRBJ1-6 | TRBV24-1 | CATSAATFVDSPLHF
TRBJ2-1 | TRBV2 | CASSEGTSGSNEQFF
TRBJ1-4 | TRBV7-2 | CASSWGTGRGEKLFF
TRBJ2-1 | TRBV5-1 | CASSTEDRQKGLGEQFF
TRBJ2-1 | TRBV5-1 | CASSLGSPSPNEQFF
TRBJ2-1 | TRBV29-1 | CSVAGTGTYEQFF
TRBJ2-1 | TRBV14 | CASSQAMGRGRWVAGYNEQFF
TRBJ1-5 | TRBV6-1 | CASSVSGQRSEPQHF
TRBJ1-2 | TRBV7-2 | CASSLNPGQLDYGYTF
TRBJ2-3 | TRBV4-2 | CASSPRGGGADTQYF
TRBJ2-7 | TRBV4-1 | CASSHSSGAYEQYF
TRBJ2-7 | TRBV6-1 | CASSEARQLWGPYEQYF
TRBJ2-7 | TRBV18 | CASSPSASYEQYF
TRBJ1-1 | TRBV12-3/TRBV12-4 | CASSVGQGRGMNTEAFF
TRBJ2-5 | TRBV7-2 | CASSPGLPGETQYF
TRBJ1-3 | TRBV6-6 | CASSYGSGNTIYF
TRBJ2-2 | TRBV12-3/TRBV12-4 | CAQGSTNTGELFF
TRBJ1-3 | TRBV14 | CASSQLTLLGNTIYF
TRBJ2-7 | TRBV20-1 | CSARQGQGVYYEQYF
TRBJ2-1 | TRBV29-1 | CSVKGGAYNEQFF
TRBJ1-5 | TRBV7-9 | CASSSGTGPNQPQHF
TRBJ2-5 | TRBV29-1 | CSAGQSSLKQETQYF
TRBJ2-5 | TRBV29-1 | CSVEPREIVETQYF
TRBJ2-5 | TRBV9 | CASSVVWGQGKETQYF
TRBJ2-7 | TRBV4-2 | CASSQVGQGIGPYEQYF